This TCR beta chain originates from a study of beta chain features in type 1 diabetes. Study-level information: All of the samples together had roughly 98 million sorted cells examined.

There are 15 residues in the CDR3. The germline V gene encodes CDR1 KGHSH and CDR2 LQKENI. After removal of 1 base from V and 2 bases from J, the junction contained 2 bases not matched to a gene. Expressed TCRB transcripts were sequenced, since all the RNA that had been isolated was reverse transcribed. TCRdb keeps only in-frame clones here, not all; method: immunoSEQ multiplex PCR. The sample carries 640,000 or so clones, about 14% recorded once. Regarding this clone: Antigen unknown.

General study points: A moderate, significant TCRB CDR3 shortening appeared in type 1 diabetes across four CD4+ subsets. Highly expressing activated T cells could be over-counted with a cDNA template.

Sorted CD4+ subsets: naive, central memory, regulatory, stem cell-like memory (CD45RO/CCR7/CD25/CD127/CD95/CD27 panel). This clonotype was obtained from a man aged 18 to 30 with type 1 diabetes. Sequencing was done on a sample of naive CD4+ T cells from blood. The rearrangement links TRBV18 to TRBJ2-1; 7 positions agree with TRBD2. The CDR3 region is CASSPREGTYNEQFF. The CDR3 DNA follows: TGTGCCAGCTCACCACGGGAGGGGACCTACAATGAGCAGTTCTTC.